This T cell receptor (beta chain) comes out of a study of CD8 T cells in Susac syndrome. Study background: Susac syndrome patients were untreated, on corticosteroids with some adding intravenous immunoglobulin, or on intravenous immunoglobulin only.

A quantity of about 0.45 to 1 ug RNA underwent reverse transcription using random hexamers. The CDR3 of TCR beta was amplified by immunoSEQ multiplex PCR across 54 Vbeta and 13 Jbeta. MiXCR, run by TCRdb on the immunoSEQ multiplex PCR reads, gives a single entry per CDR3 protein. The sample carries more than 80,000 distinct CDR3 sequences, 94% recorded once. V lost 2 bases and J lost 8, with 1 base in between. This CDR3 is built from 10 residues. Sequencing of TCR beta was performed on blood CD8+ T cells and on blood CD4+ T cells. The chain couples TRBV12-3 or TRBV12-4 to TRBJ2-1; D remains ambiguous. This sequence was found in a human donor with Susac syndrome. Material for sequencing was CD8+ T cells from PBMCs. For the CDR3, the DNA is TGTGCCAGCAGTTTACATGAGCAGTTCTTC. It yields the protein CASSLHEQFF.